This T cell receptor (beta chain) was profiled in a study of T cells in Graves' hyperthyroidism and ophthalmopathy (dated by TCRdb to the late 2010s). Study-wide context: Peripheral blood samples were taken at the time of initial diagnosis, prior to any treatment. To identify TCR V-J signatures that set the groups apart, the researchers used a discovery cohort of about a hundred patients, made up of 40 to 45 with Graves' ophthalmopathy and 57 with stable Graves' hyperthyroidism. Prospective prediction of ophthalmopathy was tested in an independent validation cohort of some 19 hyperthyroidism patients and 15 to 17 patients who later progressed to ophthalmopathy. The 85 to 100 discovery patients were divided at random into training and test sets in a 7:3 ratio. Thyroid tissue and blood T-cell repertoires from about 6 Graves' hyperthyroidism patients were also compared in the study. After blood sampling, hyperthyroidism patients were treated with methimazole at a starting dose of 30 mg daily, and ophthalmopathy patients were treated with high-dose intravenous methylprednisolone. The paper reports TCR Vbeta CDR3 sequencing of over 130 peripheral blood samples: 40 or so ophthalmopathy, under 80 hyperthyroidism and around 17 progressor patients. The full study reports these points: Most expanded thyroid clonotypes (frequency above 0.001) were also detected in blood, suggesting blood repertoires may reflect thyroid immune responses. Ophthalmopathy was separated from stable hyperthyroidism by a 13 V-J signature model, with approximately 89% sensitivity and about 81% specificity obtained in cross-validation and 80%/75% obtained in testing. Sample size was not statistically predetermined, and investigators were not blinded to group allocation. In validation, the model predicted progression to ophthalmopathy a median of about 6 months before onset, with approximately 71% sensitivity and 72.22% specificity.

Stable Graves' hyperthyroidism was defined as the absence of progression to ophthalmopathy over 18 months of follow-up. Hyperthyroidism patients were newly diagnosed, with disease duration under 2 months, and aged 18 to 65 years. The study excluded patients with uncontrolled infections, other autoimmune diseases, pregnancy or lactation. Clinical symptoms, serum thyroxine and TRAb, thyroid ultrasound, and orbital computed tomography formed the basis for the diagnoses. Ficoll-Paque density gradient centrifugation was used to isolate PBMCs from approximately 10 ml of fresh peripheral blood. Total RNA was extracted using Trizol reagent, and RNA quality was assessed on an Agilent 2100 Bioanalyzer. The TCR beta CDR3 regions were amplified from RNA transcripts. The first round of RT-PCR for the TCR CDR3 was performed with the HTBI primer set and the Qiagen OneStep RT-PCR kit. Libraries were constructed in a second round of multiplex PCR, after which size selection and purification were performed. Sequencing of the libraries was done on an Illumina HiSeq2000 using paired-end 100 bp reads. The authors' pipeline ran thus. SOAPnuke was used to process the raw data, removing reads that contained adapters or uncalled bases, had a mean Phred below 15, or lacked an exact match to the constant primer or identifier. High-quality paired reads were merged with COPE v1.2.5, and unique nucleotide sequences were defined as clonotypes. Clonotypes were aligned to IMGT TRBV, TRBD and TRBJ reference segments using MiTCR v1.1. The analysis included only V-J combinations with a frequency above 0.0001, which together covered roughly 99% of the repertoires. The TCS score was defined as the ratio of F50 (clonal expansion) to E x V (chaos), calculated using BLOSUM62-based TCRdist between CDR3 peptides within each V-J. Welch's t-statistics and random forest reduced approximately 520 V-J features to 10 to 15, which were used in a naive Bayes classifier (R e1071). Using fastp at Q25 and MiXCR, TCRdb reprocessed the public reads and kept productive beta chains. All rows with the same CDR3 protein become a single entry with the most common DNA and genes. The V and J calls follow TCRdb's processing rather than the paper's. This sample gives roughly 420,000 distinct CDR3 sequences in total; roughly an eighth of them show up just once. In total, the top ten clones hold approximately 5.3% of the sample.

This clonotype has ten or more counts. The specificity of this receptor is unknown. No base-level quality is on record; no much larger clone is a single base apart. This sequence originates from a woman aged 18-30 years with Graves' hyperthyroidism. Sequenced input: blood.

The CDR3 amino acid sequence is: CASSERQGTNEKLFF. In nucleotides, the sequence is TGTGCCAGCAGTGAGAGACAGGGGACTAATGAAAAACTGTTTTTT. The sequence joins TRBV2 to TRBJ1-4; 8 bases in the junction line up with TRBD1. Reading from cysteine to phenylalanine, the CDR3 counts 15 amino acids. The entry retains the CDR3 DNA only, 45 bases that are in frame from base 1. Germline trimming amounts to 3 bases on V and 2 bases on J, with 2 as the count of junction bases outside the gene matches. From the germline V gene, CDR1 is SNHLY and CDR2 is FYNNEI. Here the CDR3 is joined to the reference TRBV2 and TRBJ1-4 genes, and the full variable domain is: EPEVTQTPSHQVTQMGQEVILRCVPISNHLYFYWYRQILGQKVEFLVSFYNNEISEKSEIFDDQFSVERPDGSNFTLKIRSTKLEDSAMYFCASSERQGTNEKLFFGSGTQLSVL.